Listed here are 7 T cell receptor beta chains from one sample, sequenced in a study of a mutant IDH1 vaccine in newly diagnosed glioma. Antigen specificity for these receptors is unknown. Time point noted: week 23, last vaccination. A single vaccine dose contained 300 ug of mutant IDH1 20-mer peptide, and topical imiquimod was used with it. The method was immunoSEQ multiplex PCR; TCRdb's version includes in-frame clones alone and lacks a portion of them. The sample has 40,000 to 45,000 clones, about 76% seen once. The sequencing used PBMCs, collected from a glioma patient whose treatment included an IDH1 peptide vaccine. These receptors were obtained from a middle-aged man with glioma.

CDR3 residues: CASSRLAGTRYTGELFF. The CDR3 DNA sequence: TGTGCCAGCAGTCGCTTAGCCGGGACACGCTACACCGGGGAGCTGTTTTTT. The gene calls are TRBV5-6 and TRBJ2-2; TRBD1 might be the D (6 bases). The germline V gene has CDR1 SGHDT and CDR2 YYEEEE. The CDR3 has 17 residues. V was shortened by 5 bases and J by 3 bases, with 20 bases between the two germline ends.

V usage is TRBV19 and J usage is TRBJ2-6; 11 bases are shared with TRBD1. CDR3 length: 18 amino acids. J was trimmed by 2 bases and V by 3 bases; bases with no gene match: 6. The germline CDR1 and CDR2 sequences are LNHDA and SQIVND (reference sequence). The CDR3 reads CASSIGDRGFTGANVLTF. CDR3 sequence (DNA): TGTGCCAGTAGTATCGGGGACAGGGGGTTTACTGGGGCCAACGTCCTGACTTTC.

The chain uses TRBV4-1 and TRBJ2-3, with D possibly matching TRBD2 (6 bases). Germline assignment: CDR1 MGHRA and CDR2 YSYEKL. The CDR3 sequence is 15 residues long. V lost 0 bases and J 3 bases, leaving 10 bases between the germline ends. DNA of the CDR3: TGCGCCAGCAGCCAAGAGACGGGGAGGACAGATACGCAGTATTTT. Translation: CASSQETGRTDTQYF.

This clone is termed medium-sized (0.01 to 0.1%). This rearrangement joins TRBV19 to TRBJ1-5; 7 positions match TRBD1. The germline V gene encodes CDR1 LNHDA and CDR2 SQIVND (reference sequence). The CDR3 covers 13 residues. The V segment lost 9 bases and the J segment 5 bases; nucleotides outside the gene matches: 7. CDR3 region: CASRGQWDQPQHF. The CDR3 region has the DNA TGTGCCAGCAGGGGACAGTGGGATCAGCCCCAGCATTTT.

V usage is TRBV5-1 and J usage is TRBJ2-3; D is unresolved. This CDR3 region has 14 residues. Trimming took 2 bases from V and 1 from J, leaving 8 bases between them. The germline V gene encodes CDR1 SGHRS and CDR2 YFSETQ. The CDR3 coding sequence is TGCGCCAGCAGCTTTGAGCGCCGCACAGATACGCAGTATTTT. Protein sequence: CASSFERRTDTQYF.

This clone was detected only once. The V gene is TRBV5-1, the J gene TRBJ1-3, with 8 positions matching TRBD1. The CDR3 is 16 amino acids. After removal of 2 bases from V and 8 bases from J, the junction contained 12 bases not matched to a gene. The germline V gene encodes CDR1 SGHRS and CDR2 YFSETQ. This CDR3 is CASSFARQGSRDTIYF. The CDR3 coding sequence is TGCGCCAGCAGCTTTGCCCGACAGGGGAGTAGGGACACCATATATTTT.

This sequence joins TRBV28 and TRBJ1-2; no clear D. This CDR3 is built from 15 residues. Looked up from germline, CDR1 is MDHEN and CDR2 is SYDVKM. V lost 3 bases, J lost 4 bases, and 15 bases lay in between. The CDR3 region has the DNA TGTGCCAGCAGTTTCCGGACGGAAAACTCCTATGGCTACACCTTC. Protein product: CASSFRTENSYGYTF.